This TCR beta chain was retrieved from a study of T-cell reconstitution after alpha-beta-depleted transplantation in children. This clonotype was counted at least ten times. The germline V and J ends were trimmed by 6 bases and 10 bases, with 15 bases remaining between them. Germline loops: CDR1 DFQATT, CDR2 SNEGSKA (reference sequence). The CDR3 contains 11 residues. It was with unique molecular identifiers that the TCRbeta library was prepared. TCRdb ran MiXCR on the PCR reads and lists one entry per CDR3 protein. Of some 200,000 distinct CDR3 sequences in the sample, approximately 7% were seen once.

The sequenced sample was PBMCs from the stem cell graft donor, obtained from the stem cell graft. The chain links TRBV20-1 to TRBJ1-1; a possible D gene is TRBD1 (6 bases). The clonotype was recovered from a human donor who donated a stem cell graft to a child with Wiskott-Aldrich syndrome. The CDR3: CSAQEGGRAFF. In DNA form, the CDR3 reads TGCAGTGCCCAGGAGGGGGGGCGAGCTTTCTTT.